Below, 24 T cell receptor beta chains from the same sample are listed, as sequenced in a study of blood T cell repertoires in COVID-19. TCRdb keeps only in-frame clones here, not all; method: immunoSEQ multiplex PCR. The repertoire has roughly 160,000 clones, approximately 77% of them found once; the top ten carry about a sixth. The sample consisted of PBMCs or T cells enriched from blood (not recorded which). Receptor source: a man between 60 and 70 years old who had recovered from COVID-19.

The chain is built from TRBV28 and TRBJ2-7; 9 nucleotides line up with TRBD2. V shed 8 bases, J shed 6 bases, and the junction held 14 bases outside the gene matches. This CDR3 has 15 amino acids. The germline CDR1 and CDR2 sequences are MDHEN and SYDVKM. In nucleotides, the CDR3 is TGTGCCAGCGAGTTGCGGGAGGGGCCGCTTGGCGAGCAGTACTTC. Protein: CASELREGPLGEQYF.

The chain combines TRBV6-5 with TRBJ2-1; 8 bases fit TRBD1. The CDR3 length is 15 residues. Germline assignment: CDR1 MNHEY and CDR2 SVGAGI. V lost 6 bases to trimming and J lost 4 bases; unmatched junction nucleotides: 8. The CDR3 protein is CASRQDREAYNEQFF. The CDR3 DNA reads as TGTGCCAGCAGACAGGACAGGGAGGCTTACAATGAGCAGTTCTTC.

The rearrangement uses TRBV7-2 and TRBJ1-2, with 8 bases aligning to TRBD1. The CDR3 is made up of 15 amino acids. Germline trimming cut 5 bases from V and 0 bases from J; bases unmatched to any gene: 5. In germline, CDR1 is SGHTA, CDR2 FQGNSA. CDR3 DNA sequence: TGTGCCAGCAGCGTCGGCAGGGGGCCTAACTATGGCTACACCTTC. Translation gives CASSVGRGPNYGYTF.

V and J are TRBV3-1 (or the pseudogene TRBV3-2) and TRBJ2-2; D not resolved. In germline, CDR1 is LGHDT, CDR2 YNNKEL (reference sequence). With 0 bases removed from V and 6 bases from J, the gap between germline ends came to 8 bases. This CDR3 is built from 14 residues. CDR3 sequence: CASSQDRVAGELFF. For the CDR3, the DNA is TGTGCCAGCAGCCAAGATCGCGTGGCCGGGGAGCTGTTTTTT.

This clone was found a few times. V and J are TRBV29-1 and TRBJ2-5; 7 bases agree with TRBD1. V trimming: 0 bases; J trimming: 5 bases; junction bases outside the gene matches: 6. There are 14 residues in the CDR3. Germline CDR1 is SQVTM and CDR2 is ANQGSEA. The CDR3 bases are TGCAGCGTTGAAGAAGGGACAGAGGTGGAGACCCAGTACTTC. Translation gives CSVEEGTEVETQYF.

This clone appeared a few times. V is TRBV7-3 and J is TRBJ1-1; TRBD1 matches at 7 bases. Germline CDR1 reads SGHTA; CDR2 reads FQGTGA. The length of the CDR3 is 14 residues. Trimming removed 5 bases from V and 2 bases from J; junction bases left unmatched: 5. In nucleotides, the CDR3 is TGTGCCAGCAGCATCGGGACAGATAACACTGAAGCTTTCTTT. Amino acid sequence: CASSIGTDNTEAFF. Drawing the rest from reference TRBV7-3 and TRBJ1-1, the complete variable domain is GAGVSQTPSNKVTEKGKYVELRCDPISGHTALYWYRQSLGQGPEFLIYFQGTGAADDSGLPNDRFFAVRPEGSVSTLKIQRTERGDSAVYLCASSIGTDNTEAFFGQGTRLTVV.

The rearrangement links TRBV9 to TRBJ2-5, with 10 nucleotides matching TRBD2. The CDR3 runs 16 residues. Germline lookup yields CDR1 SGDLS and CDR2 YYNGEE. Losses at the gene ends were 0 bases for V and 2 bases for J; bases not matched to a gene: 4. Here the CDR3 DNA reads TGTGCCAGCAGCGTAGGTACACTAGCGGGACAAGAGACCCAGTACTTC. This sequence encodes CASSVGTLAGQETQYF.

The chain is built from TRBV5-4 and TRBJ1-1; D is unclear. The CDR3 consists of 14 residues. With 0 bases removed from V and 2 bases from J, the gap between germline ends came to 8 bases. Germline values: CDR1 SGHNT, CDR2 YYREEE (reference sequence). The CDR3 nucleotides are TGTGCCAGCAGCTTGGGGCAGGTCAACACTGAAGCTTTCTTT. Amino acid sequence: CASSLGQVNTEAFF.

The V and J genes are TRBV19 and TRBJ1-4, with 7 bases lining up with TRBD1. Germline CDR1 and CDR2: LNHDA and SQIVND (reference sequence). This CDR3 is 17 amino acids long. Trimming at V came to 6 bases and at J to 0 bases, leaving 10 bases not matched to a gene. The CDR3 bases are TGTGCCAGTAGCACCCGGACAGGACCCTCAACTAATGAAAAACTGTTTTTT. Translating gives CASSTRTGPSTNEKLFF.

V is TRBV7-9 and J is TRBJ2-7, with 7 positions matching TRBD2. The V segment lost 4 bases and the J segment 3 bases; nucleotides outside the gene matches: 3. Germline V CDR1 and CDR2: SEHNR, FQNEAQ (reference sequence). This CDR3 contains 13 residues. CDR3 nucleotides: TGTGCCAGCAGCTCCGGCGGGGGCTACGAGCAGTACTTC. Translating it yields CASSSGGGYEQYF.

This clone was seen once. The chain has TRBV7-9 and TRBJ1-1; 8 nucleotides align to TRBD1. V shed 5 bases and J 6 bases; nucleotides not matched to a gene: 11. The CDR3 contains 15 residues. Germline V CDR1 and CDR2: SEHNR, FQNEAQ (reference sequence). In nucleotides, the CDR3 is TGTGCCAGCAGCCAAGGACAGGGTCGGGGCTCTGAAGCTTTCTTT. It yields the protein CASSQGQGRGSEAFF.

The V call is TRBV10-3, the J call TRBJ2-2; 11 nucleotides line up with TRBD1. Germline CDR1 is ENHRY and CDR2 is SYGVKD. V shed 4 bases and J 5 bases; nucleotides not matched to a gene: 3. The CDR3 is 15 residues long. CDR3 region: CAISVGTGGTGELFF. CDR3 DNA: TGTGCCATCAGTGTGGGGACAGGGGGAACCGGGGAGCTGTTTTTT.

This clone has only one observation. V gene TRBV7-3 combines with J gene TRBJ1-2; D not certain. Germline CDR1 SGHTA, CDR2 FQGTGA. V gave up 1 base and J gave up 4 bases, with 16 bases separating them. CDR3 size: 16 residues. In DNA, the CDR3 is TGTGCCAGCAGCTTAAGCTCCGCCACTGGACTCTATGGCTACACCTTC. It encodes CASSLSSATGLYGYTF.

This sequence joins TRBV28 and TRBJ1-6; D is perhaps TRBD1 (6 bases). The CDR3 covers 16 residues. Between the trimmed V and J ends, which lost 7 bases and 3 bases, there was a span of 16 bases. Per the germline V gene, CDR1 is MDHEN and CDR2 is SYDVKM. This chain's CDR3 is CASTLGGGFYNSPLHF. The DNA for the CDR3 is TGTGCCAGCACCTTGGGAGGGGGATTCTATAATTCACCCCTCCACTTT.

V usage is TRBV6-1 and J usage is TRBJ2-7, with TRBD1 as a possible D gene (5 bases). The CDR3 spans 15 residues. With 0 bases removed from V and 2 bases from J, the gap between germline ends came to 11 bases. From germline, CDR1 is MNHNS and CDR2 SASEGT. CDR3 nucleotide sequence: TGTGCCAGCAGTGAAGCTCCAGGGTCTCCCTACGAGCAGTACTTC. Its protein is CASSEAPGSPYEQYF.

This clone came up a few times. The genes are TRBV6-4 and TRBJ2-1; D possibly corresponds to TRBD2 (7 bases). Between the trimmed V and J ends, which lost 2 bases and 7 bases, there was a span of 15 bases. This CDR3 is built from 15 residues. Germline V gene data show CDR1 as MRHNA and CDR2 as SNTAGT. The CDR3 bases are TGTGCCAGCAGTGACGAGGCGGGGGCCTGGAATGAGCAGTTCTTC. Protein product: CASSDEAGAWNEQFF.

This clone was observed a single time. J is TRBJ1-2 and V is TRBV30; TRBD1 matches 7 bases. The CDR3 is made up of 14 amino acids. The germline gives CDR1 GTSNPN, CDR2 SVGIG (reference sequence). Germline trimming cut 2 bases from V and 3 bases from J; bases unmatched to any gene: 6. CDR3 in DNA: TGTGCCTGGAGTCAGGGACAGAGCGACTATGGCTACACCTTC. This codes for CAWSQGQSDYGYTF. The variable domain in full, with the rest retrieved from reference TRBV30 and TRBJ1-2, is SQTIHQWPATLVQPVGSPLSLECTVEGTSNPNLYWYRQAAGRGLQLLFYSVGIGQISSEVPQNLSASRPQDRQFILSSKKLLLSDSGFYLCAWSQGQSDYGYTFGSGTRLTVV.

CDR3 in amino acids: CASSHGLPSSYNEQFF. The DNA of the CDR3 is TGTGCCAGCAGCCACGGACTCCCCAGCTCCTACAATGAGCAGTTCTTC. The chain recombines TRBV2 with TRBJ2-1; possible D gene TRBD2, 5 bases. The CDR3 is 16 amino acids. CDR1 SNHLY and CDR2 FYNNEI come from the germline V gene. The ends were cut back, 6 bases at V and 0 bases at J, with 15 bases in the middle.

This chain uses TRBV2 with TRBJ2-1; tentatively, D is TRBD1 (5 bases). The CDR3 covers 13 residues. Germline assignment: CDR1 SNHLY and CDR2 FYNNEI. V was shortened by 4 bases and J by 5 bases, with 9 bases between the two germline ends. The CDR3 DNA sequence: TGTGCCAGCAGTGGACAGTCGAACAATGAGCAGTTCTTC. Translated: CASSGQSNNEQFF.

The CDR3 DNA sequence: TGTGCCAGCAGCGTTGACGGACAGGCCTCCGAGTATAACTATGGCTACACCTTC. Its translation: CASSVDGQASEYNYGYTF. The rearrangement links TRBV9 to TRBJ1-2; 7 bases are a match to TRBD1. This CDR3 has 18 amino acids. The J segment lost 1 base and the V segment lost 2 bases, leaving 14 bases of the junction unmatched. CDR1 and CDR2 (germline): SGDLS, YYNGEE. Full variable domain (outside the CDR3, taken from reference TRBV9 and TRBJ1-2): DSGVTQTPKHLITATGQRVTLRCSPRSGDLSVYWYQQSLDQGLQFLIQYYNGEERAKGNILERFSAQQFPDLHSELNLSSLELGDSALYFCASSVDGQASEYNYGYTFGSGTRLTVV.

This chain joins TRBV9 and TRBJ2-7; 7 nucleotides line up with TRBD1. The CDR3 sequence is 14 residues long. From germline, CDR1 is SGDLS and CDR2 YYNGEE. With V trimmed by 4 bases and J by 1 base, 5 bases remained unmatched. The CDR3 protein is CASSLQGLSYEQYF. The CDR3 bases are TGTGCCAGCAGCCTACAGGGGTTGTCCTACGAGCAGTACTTC.

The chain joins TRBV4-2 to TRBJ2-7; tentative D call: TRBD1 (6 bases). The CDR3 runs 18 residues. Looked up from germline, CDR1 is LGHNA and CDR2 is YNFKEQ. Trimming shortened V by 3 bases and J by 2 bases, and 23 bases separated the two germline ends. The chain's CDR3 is CASSQWSNPGVKAYEQYF. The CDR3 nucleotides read TGTGCCAGCAGCCAGTGGTCGAACCCAGGGGTAAAAGCCTACGAGCAGTACTTC.

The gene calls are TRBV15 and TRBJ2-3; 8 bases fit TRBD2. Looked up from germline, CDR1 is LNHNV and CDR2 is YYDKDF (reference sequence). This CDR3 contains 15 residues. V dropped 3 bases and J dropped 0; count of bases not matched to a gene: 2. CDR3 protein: CATSSGLASTDTQYF. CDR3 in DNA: TGTGCCACCAGCAGCGGACTAGCAAGCACAGATACGCAGTATTTT.

The CDR3 is CASSLRWAGGPHEQFF. DNA for the CDR3: TGTGCCAGCAGTCTTCGGTGGGCGGGAGGGCCACATGAGCAGTTCTTC. The chain employs TRBV11-2 and TRBJ2-1, with 9 bases that match TRBD2. CDR1 SGHAT and CDR2 FQNNGV come from the germline V gene. J was trimmed by 8 bases and V by 6 bases; bases with no gene match: 14. CDR3 length: 16 amino acids.